The present entry profiles one T cell receptor (beta chain) with its context. There is no known antigen for this receptor. No base quality values were provided; no much bigger clone lies one nucleotide off. Library generation was performed with the immunoSEQ multiplex PCR assay. Rearranged TCR beta chain sequences were amplified using the hsTCRB Kit according to the manufacturer's protocol. TCRB libraries were sequenced on an Illumina MiSeq. As for the authors' bioinformatics: The proprietary platform of the kit vendor was used for demultiplexing, trimming and gene mapping. TCRdb retrieved this table from immuneACCESS and kept in-frame rearrangements only. Not all clones are present; in checked studies, unresolved V genes account for under half, and no reason is known for the remainder. V and J calls and clone size are given by that table; D and trimming were obtained from the DNA. Counted in this sample were 40,000 to 45,000 clones; about 88% of them appeared once. In total, the top ten clones hold less than 3% of the sample.

The sample's time point label, in plain terms: week 23, last vaccination. Each vaccine dose was 300 ug of a 20-mer mutant IDH1 peptide in Montanide, given subcutaneously with topical imiquimod. Newly diagnosed WHO grade 3 or 4 IDH1-mutant astrocytomas showing loss of nuclear ATRX were present in the donors. The samples were drawn from NOA16, a multicentre, single-arm, open-label phase I trial in Germany that tested a mutant IDH1 peptide vaccine in humans for the first time. Genomic DNA for TCRB sequencing was isolated from EDTA blood with the DNeasy Blood and Tissue Kit. The germline V gene sets CDR1 to SGHRS and CDR2 to YFSETQ. The cysteine opens and the phenylalanine closes a CDR3 of 14 amino acids. The only DNA kept is the CDR3, 42 bases in frame from the first base. V loses 4 bases of germline sequence and J loses 1 base, and the interval between the two ends is 9 bases. The sample belongs to a study of a mutant IDH1 vaccine in newly diagnosed glioma (dated by TCRdb to the early 2020s). Broadly, across the study: Eight vaccinations were administered to patients in weeks 1, 3, 5, 7, 11, 15, 19 and 23, corresponding to visits V03 through V10. Of the 25 to 40 patients who were treated, about 62% were male and about 40% were female, and the mean age was roughly 40 years. Peripheral blood samples were drawn at six visits, namely V03 (baseline), V05, V07, V10, V12 and V13. Before enrollment, most patients had been given radiochemotherapy with temozolomide as standard therapy, while the rest had received either radiotherapy alone or temozolomide alone. For exploratory analyses, longitudinal TCRB deep sequencing was carried out in about two dozen treated patients wherever samples were available. In the chemotherapy-containing groups, vaccination started alongside temozolomide cycles, whereas in patients who had radiotherapy alone it started 4-6 weeks after radiotherapy. What the work shows at the level of the full study, not this receptor alone: Changes in the top peripheral T cell clonotypes picked up by TCRB sequencing did not appear to be linked to pseudoprogression. Vaccine-induced immune responses across multiple MHC alleles were detected in around 92% of patients. Availability determined which PBMC samples were chosen for TCRB deep sequencing. It was noted by the authors that analyses of patient blood samples could not be reproduced owing to sample limitations.

Sequenced here: PBMCs, sampled from a glioma patient whose treatment included an IDH1 peptide vaccine. The clonotype comes from a woman between 18 and 29 years old with glioma. Some clones in this sample may be carry-over from other donors' samples. The rearranged chain carries TRBV5-1 and TRBJ1-3; no confident D gene assignment can be made. The CDR3 protein: CASSPGQSGNTIYF. The DNA sequence follows: TGCGCCAGCAGCCCGGGTCAGTCTGGAAACACCATATATTTT. Here the CDR3 is joined to the reference TRBV5-1 and TRBJ1-3 genes, and the full variable domain is: KAGVTQTPRYLIKTRGQQVTLSCSPISGHRSVSWYQQTPGQGLQFLFEYFSETQRNKGNFPGRFSGRQFSNSRSEMNVSTLELGDSALYLCASSPGQSGNTIYFGEGSWLTVV.